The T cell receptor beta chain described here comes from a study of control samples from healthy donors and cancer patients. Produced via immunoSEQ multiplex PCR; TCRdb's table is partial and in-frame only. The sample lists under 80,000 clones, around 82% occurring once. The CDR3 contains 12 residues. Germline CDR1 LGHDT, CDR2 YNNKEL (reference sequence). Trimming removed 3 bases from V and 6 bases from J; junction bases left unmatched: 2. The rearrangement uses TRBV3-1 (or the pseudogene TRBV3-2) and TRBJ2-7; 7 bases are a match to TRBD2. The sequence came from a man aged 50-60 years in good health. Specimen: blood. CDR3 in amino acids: CASSQGTTEQYF. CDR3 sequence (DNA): TGTGCCAGCAGCCAGGGGACTACCGAGCAGTACTTC.